These 15 T cell receptor beta chains originate from one sample sequenced in a study of cytomegalovirus exposure and HLA in healthy donors. The primer mix had 60 Vbeta and 13 Jbeta primers. Assay used: immunoSEQ multiplex PCR; TCRdb lists only in-frame clones, some missing. Counted here are some 150,000 clones, over 65% occurring once; the ten biggest clones make up 3% to 4%. What was sequenced was PBMCs. Receptors were obtained from a woman between 35 and 50 years old in good health and CMV-seronegative.

A few counts support this clone. The chain links TRBV6-1 to TRBJ1-3, with D perhaps TRBD1 (6 bases). The V end lost 0 bases, the J end lost 3 bases, and 18 bases lay between the germline ends. Germline-derived CDR1 and CDR2 are MNHNS and SASEGT. The CDR3 has 18 amino acids. The CDR3 nucleotides are TGTGCCAGCAGTGAAGCGTGGGGGGGGCTGTTGGGTGGAAACACCATATATTTT. Amino acid sequence: CASSEAWGGLLGGNTIYF.

The chain carries TRBV6-5 and TRBJ2-2; a possible D gene is TRBD2 (6 bases). V lost 6 bases and J 2 bases, leaving 13 bases between the germline ends. Germline V CDR1 and CDR2: MNHEY, SVGAGI. The CDR3 is 15 residues long. CDR3 loop: CASRRTTTNTGELFF. Written as DNA, the CDR3 is TGTGCCAGCAGGCGGACTACTACAAACACCGGGGAGCTGTTTTTT.

The chain has TRBV19 and TRBJ1-1, with 8 nucleotides matching TRBD1. Germline CDR1 LNHDA, CDR2 SQIVND (reference sequence). V dropped 5 bases and J dropped 3; count of bases not matched to a gene: 8. This CDR3 region has 15 residues. Written as DNA, the CDR3 is TGTGCCAGTAGTCACCTCAGGGGGCTGGACACTGAAGCTTTCTTT. Its protein is CASSHLRGLDTEAFF.

In its sample, this clone was seen once. This sequence joins TRBV30 and TRBJ1-1, with D uncertain. The length of the CDR3 is 13 residues. Germline V gene sequence: CDR1 GTSNPN, CDR2 SVGIG (reference sequence). The germline V and J ends were trimmed by 0 bases and 4 bases, with 9 bases remaining between them. For the CDR3, the DNA is TGTGCCTGGAGTGTCCGTGGGAGCACTGAAGCTTTCTTT. Its protein is CAWSVRGSTEAFF.

As for this clone: A junction boundary mismatches the germline segment, possibly from a read error. This rearrangement joins TRBV7-9 to TRBJ2-3; D is uncertain. Per the germline V gene, CDR1 is SEHNR and CDR2 is FQNEAQ (reference sequence). This CDR3 spans 12 amino acids. CDR3 sequence (DNA): TGTTCCAGCAGCCGTCAGACAGATACGCAGTATTTT. This translates into CSSSRQTDTQYF.

The genes are TRBV5-6 and TRBJ2-3; TRBD1 aligns across 8 bases. Per germline, CDR1 SGHDT and CDR2 YYEEEE. V gave up 0 bases and J gave up 0 bases; unmatched junction bases: 6. This CDR3 is 17 amino acids long. In DNA, the CDR3 is TGTGCCAGCAGCTTGGGGGTGACAGGGGCCAGCACAGATACGCAGTATTTT. Its translation is CASSLGVTGASTDTQYF.

V and J are TRBV27 and TRBJ1-5, with D uncertain. V shed 4 bases and J shed 5 bases, with 6 bases lying between them. Germline V gene lookup returns CDR1 MNHEY and CDR2 SMNVEV (reference sequence). This CDR3 spans 12 amino acids. The DNA for the CDR3 is TGTGCCAGCAGTTCGGCGGATCAGCCCCAGCATTTT. Protein sequence: CASSSADQPQHF.

This clone came up once. The chain carries TRBV11-2 and TRBJ2-2, with 8 bases identical to TRBD2. There are 15 residues in the CDR3. The V gene end was trimmed by 4 bases and the J gene end by 4 bases; junction bases not matched to a gene: 5. Germline lookup yields CDR1 SGHAT and CDR2 FQNNGV. CDR3 DNA sequence: TGTGCCAGCAGCTCGGGACTAGTACCCACCGGGGAGCTGTTTTTT. Encoded protein: CASSSGLVPTGELFF.

As DNA, the CDR3 is TGCGCCAGCAGCTTGTCGAGCCTCATCACAGATACGCAGTATTTT. Translated: CASSLSSLITDTQYF. The rearrangement links TRBV5-1 to TRBJ2-3, with no clear D. Trimming stripped 1 base from V and 2 bases from J, with 11 bases between. The CDR3 spans 15 residues. Germline lookup yields CDR1 SGHRS and CDR2 YFSETQ.

The chain couples TRBV5-4 to TRBJ1-1, with TRBD1 matching 11 bases. V shed 7 bases and J 4 bases; nucleotides not matched to a gene: 9. This CDR3 is built from 15 residues. Germline CDR1 is SGHNT and CDR2 is YYREEE (reference sequence). This chain's CDR3 is CASRPRDRGGTEAFF. CDR3 coding DNA: TGTGCCAGCCGCCCGCGGGACAGGGGGGGCACTGAAGCTTTCTTT.

This clone was observed a handful of times. V and J are TRBV7-2 and TRBJ2-1; TRBD1 aligns across 7 bases. Germline CDR1 SGHTA, CDR2 FQGNSA. J lost 9 bases, V lost 4 bases, and 12 bases had no gene match. This CDR3 is 15 amino acids long. CDR3 sequence (DNA): TGTGCCAGCAGCTACTACGTGGTCAGGGACAGTGAGCAGTTCTTC. This gives the protein CASSYYVVRDSEQFF.

The chain recombines TRBV10-2 with TRBJ1-1; 7 bases agree with TRBD1. From germline, CDR1 is WSHSY and CDR2 SAAADI. V lost 5 bases to trimming and J lost 11 bases; unmatched junction nucleotides: 14. This CDR3 has 14 residues. CDR3 bases: TGCGCCAGCAGTCCCCGAGGGGGCCTCACCGGCGCTTTCTTT. Translated: CASSPRGGLTGAFF.

CDR3 region: CASSPRTGEIEQYF. The CDR3, as DNA: TGCGCCAGCAGCCCCAGGACAGGGGAGATCGAGCAGTACTTC. The rearrangement joins TRBV5-1 to TRBJ2-7, with TRBD1 matching over 9 bases. Germline V gives CDR1 SGHRS, CDR2 YFSETQ. This CDR3 has 14 residues. J was trimmed by 6 bases and V by 4 bases; bases with no gene match: 8.

V usage is TRBV7-9 and J usage is TRBJ2-5, with D perhaps matching TRBD2 (6 bases). The germline gives CDR1 SEHNR, CDR2 FQNEAQ (reference sequence). The CDR3 sequence is 12 residues long. The V end was cut by 1 base, the J end by 7 bases, with 7 bases between. The CDR3 bases are TGTGCCAGCAGCTTAGAGGGAGGGACCCAGTACTTC. Residues: CASSLEGGTQYF.

V gene TRBV7-2 combines with J gene TRBJ1-5, with D tentatively TRBD1 (6 bases). The germline V gene encodes CDR1 SGHTA and CDR2 FQGNSA. Between the trimmed V and J ends, which lost 4 bases and 7 bases, there was a span of 20 bases. This CDR3 is built from 16 residues. This CDR3 reads CASSWGGDRRVQPQHF. The CDR3 DNA sequence: TGTGCCAGCAGCTGGGGCGGCGACAGGCGAGTGCAGCCCCAGCATTTT.